The sequence of this T cell receptor beta chain was determined in a study of patients and donors after allogeneic stem cell transplantation. TCRdb re-called the RT-PCR reads with MiXCR, one entry per CDR3 protein. Of about 28,000 distinct CDR3 sequences detected, under 7.5% appear once; the ten largest clones hold roughly 34%. CDR3 size: 15 residues. Germline CDR1 and CDR2: SGDLS and YYNGEE. Between the trimmed V and J ends, which lost 0 bases and 7 bases, there was a span of 16 bases. This clonotype appeared a few times. The V call is TRBV9, the J call TRBJ2-5, with a weak D call TRBD2 (5 bases). The sequencing input was blood, either unsorted or a sorted T cell fraction (not recorded which). The TCR originated in a human donor who was either an allogeneic HSCT recipient or a stem cell or donor lymphocyte infusion donor (not recorded which). It is not recorded whose cells these are; they may come from a transplant donor. The CDR3 protein is CASSVAPSGGPTQYF. The CDR3 region has the DNA TGTGCCAGCAGCGTAGCCCCCAGCGGAGGTCCGACCCAGTACTTC.